Included here is one T cell receptor beta chain sequence, with context. These data originate in a study of cytomegalovirus exposure and HLA in healthy donors. Trimming cost V 4 bases and J 4 bases; bases outside gene matches: 5. Germline V gene sequence: CDR1 MGHRA, CDR2 YSYEKL. The CDR3 totals 16 residues. The PCR made use of 60 Vbeta and 13 Jbeta primers. This table comes from immunoSEQ multiplex PCR, and its TCRdb copy is limited to in-frame clones, with some not included. There are some 71,000 clones in the sample, with over 1.5% held by the top ten. Source material: PBMCs. The V and J genes are TRBV4-1 and TRBJ2-5, with 14 bases aligning to TRBD2. The receptor was isolated from a woman aged 30 to 39 in good health and CMV-seronegative. The CDR3 loop is CASSPPGLAGAETQYF. The CDR3 nucleotides are TGCGCCAGCAGCCCCCCGGGACTAGCGGGGGCAGAGACCCAGTACTTC.